Each of the 20 T cell receptor beta chains below was sequenced from the same sample in a study of PD-L1 blockade in urothelial cancer. Sequencing used immunoSEQ multiplex PCR; TCRdb keeps in-frame clones, though not all of them. Among 100,000 or so clones listed, about nine tenths were seen once. The source material was PBMCs, sampled around atezolizumab (anti-PD-L1) treatment. These receptors all stem from an elderly woman with urothelial cancer.

This sequence joins TRBV14 and TRBJ2-3; possibly TRBD1 for D (5 bases). The CDR3 extends over 16 amino acids. Deletions cut 1 base from V and 5 bases from J, with 16 bases between. Germline V gives CDR1 SGHDN, CDR2 FVKESK. The DNA of the CDR3 is TGTGCCAGCAGCCAAGTTGTGCGGATAGGGGAAGATACGCAGTATTTT. It yields the protein CASSQVVRIGEDTQYF. Full variable domain (rest looked up from reference TRBV14 and TRBJ2-3): EAGVTQFPSHSVIEKGQTVTLRCDPISGHDNLYWYRRVMGKEIKFLLHFVKESKQDESGMPNNRFLAERTGGTYSTLKVQPAELEDSGVYFCASSQVVRIGEDTQYFGPGTRLTVL.

The chain recombines TRBV7-2 with TRBJ1-1, with D possibly being TRBD1 (6 bases). Per the germline V gene, CDR1 is SGHTA and CDR2 is FQGNSA. The CDR3 totals 14 residues. V lost 4 bases to trimming and J lost 1 base, with 10 bases between them. Written as DNA, the CDR3 is TGTGCCAGCAGCTCAAGGACAGCGAACACTGAAGCTTTCTTT. It is translated as CASSSRTANTEAFF.

The chain couples TRBV18 to TRBJ1-3, with 7 bases lining up with TRBD1. The V gene end was trimmed by 5 bases and the J gene end by 2 bases; junction bases not matched to a gene: 3. Germline V gene sequence: CDR1 KGHSH, CDR2 LQKENI. This CDR3 contains 14 residues. The CDR3 DNA follows: TGTGCCAGCTCAATCGGACAGGCTGGAAACACCATATATTTT. Translation: CASSIGQAGNTIYF. Full variable domain (remainder filled in from reference TRBV18 and TRBJ1-3): NAGVMQNPRHLVRRRGQEARLRCSPMKGHSHVYWYRQLPEEGLKFMVYLQKENIIDESGMPKERFSAEFPKEGPSILRIQQVVRGDSAAYFCASSIGQAGNTIYFGEGSWLTVV.

This clone was recorded once. The chain combines TRBV29-1 with TRBJ2-7, with D possibly matching TRBD1 (7 bases). V was shortened by 3 bases and J by 3 bases, with 21 bases between the two germline ends. The length of the CDR3 is 16 residues. The V gene's germline CDR1 is SQVTM and CDR2 ANQGSEA. CDR3 in amino acids: CSVDGYGRQGGYEQYF. CDR3 nucleotides: TGCAGCGTTGATGGGTACGGGAGACAGGGCGGCTACGAGCAGTACTTC.

The J gene is TRBJ1-5, the V gene TRBV4-1; D is uncertain. This CDR3 region has 14 residues. Trimming took off 0 bases at V and 9 bases at J, with 12 bases between the two ends. CDR1 is MGHRA, CDR2 YSYEKL, per germline. CDR3 sequence (DNA): TGCGCCAGCAGCCAAGATCGGGTCCCGGGGCCCCAGCATTTT. Its translation is CASSQDRVPGPQHF.

V gene TRBV6-5 combines with J gene TRBJ1-4, with no clear D. The CDR3 length is 16 residues. V was trimmed by 2 bases and J by 2 bases, leaving 12 bases between them. From germline, CDR1 is MNHEY and CDR2 SVGAGI. This chain's CDR3 is CASSYGQTGTNEKLFF. For the CDR3, the DNA is TGTGCCAGCAGTTACGGCCAGACTGGCACTAATGAAAAACTGTTTTTT.

The chain is built from TRBV11-2 and TRBJ2-1, with 8 nucleotides matching TRBD2. Germline CDR1 SGHAT, CDR2 FQNNGV. Germline trimming cut 2 bases from V and 7 bases from J; bases unmatched to any gene: 10. The CDR3 is 16 amino acids. This chain's CDR3 is CASSLSVGRAFNEQFF. CDR3 in DNA: TGTGCCAGCAGCTTAAGTGTCGGGAGGGCCTTTAATGAGCAGTTCTTC.

This clone was seen just once. One junction end does not reproduce the germline sequence, and a read error may be involved. The chain links TRBV19 to TRBJ1-1; 9 bases match TRBD1. CDR3 length equals 18 residues. From germline, CDR1 is LNHDA and CDR2 SQIVND (reference sequence). The CDR3 DNA is TGTGCCAGTAGAATAGTCACAGGGGGCTCCGGAAGGAACACTGAAGCTTTCTTT. Amino acids: CASRIVTGGSGRNTEAFF.

This rearrangement joins TRBV6-6 to TRBJ2-1; D possibly corresponds to TRBD2 (5 bases). The CDR3 is 14 amino acids. Trimming shortened V by 8 bases and J by 10 bases, and 21 bases separated the two germline ends. Germline assignment: CDR1 MNHNY and CDR2 SVGAGI (reference sequence). The CDR3: CASHFSGTSQEQFF. The CDR3 DNA is TGTGCCAGCCATTTTTCGGGAACTTCTCAAGAGCAGTTCTTC.

The chain is built from TRBV2 and TRBJ2-1; 10 bases are a match to TRBD2. Looked up from germline, CDR1 is SNHLY and CDR2 is FYNNEI. There are 18 residues in the CDR3. The ends lost 3 bases at V and 0 bases at J; junction bases unmatched: 8. The DNA of the CDR3 is TGTGCCAGCAGTGAGAGGGCTAGCGGGAGTGTCTCCTACAATGAGCAGTTCTTC. Amino acid sequence: CASSERASGSVSYNEQFF.

The chain uses TRBV27 and TRBJ2-7; D is uncertain. Germline CDR1 is MNHEY and CDR2 is SMNVEV (reference sequence). Trimming stripped 3 bases from V and 3 bases from J, with 12 bases between. This CDR3 comprises 14 residues. The CDR3 sequence is CASSFSGFNYEQYF. CDR3 sequence (DNA): TGTGCCAGCAGTTTCTCAGGTTTCAACTACGAGCAGTACTTC.

A single count supports this clone. The chain links TRBV19 to TRBJ2-3; TRBD1 is a possible D gene (5 bases). V was shortened by 2 bases and J by 4 bases, with 10 bases between the two germline ends. This CDR3 has 14 residues. Per germline, CDR1 LNHDA and CDR2 SQIVND (reference sequence). The CDR3 sequence is CASSIKQEADTQYF. The DNA of the CDR3 is TGTGCCAGTAGTATAAAACAGGAAGCAGATACGCAGTATTTT.

The V call is TRBV6-4, the J call TRBJ1-1; maybe TRBD1 (5 bases). Looked up from germline, CDR1 is MRHNA and CDR2 is SNTAGT. V shed 6 bases and J shed 1 base, with 18 bases lying between them. This CDR3 comprises 16 residues. Here the CDR3 DNA reads TGTGCCAGCAGAAGCGTAGGGGCCCTAGGGAACACTGAAGCTTTCTTT. Its protein is CASRSVGALGNTEAFF.

This sequence joins TRBV5-1 and TRBJ1-2; 7 bases fit TRBD1. Germline trimming cut 4 bases from V and 3 bases from J; bases unmatched to any gene: 6. This CDR3 spans 14 amino acids. From germline, CDR1 is SGHRS and CDR2 YFSETQ. Written as DNA, the CDR3 is TGCGCCAGCAGCACCCGGACAGGCGACTATGGCTACACCTTC. Its protein is CASSTRTGDYGYTF.

The chain couples TRBV7-6 to TRBJ2-7, with D maybe TRBD2 (6 bases). Per the germline V gene, CDR1 is SGHVS and CDR2 is FNYEAQ. Trimming removed 5 bases at V and 7 bases at J, with 18 bases between. CDR3 length: 14 amino acids. The CDR3, as DNA: TGTGCCAGCAGCGTTAGGACGGCGGAGGGTGAGCAGTACTTC. Its protein is CASSVRTAEGEQYF. Based on the CDR3 plus reference TRBV7-6 and TRBJ2-7, the full variable domain is GAGVSQSPRYKVTKRGQDVALRCDPISGHVSLYWYRQALGQGPEFLTYFNYEAQQDKSGLPNDRFSAERPEGSISTLTIQRTEQRDSAMYRCASSVRTAEGEQYFGPGTRLTVT.

The V and J genes are TRBV7-6 and TRBJ2-3; 9 bases match TRBD2. Germline CDR1 reads SGHVS; CDR2 reads FNYEAQ. The V and J ends lost 5 bases and 2 bases, in that order; junction bases with no gene match: 17. The CDR3 has 19 amino acids. The CDR3 here is CASSPLVRLAGRYTDTQYF. For the CDR3, the DNA is TGTGCCAGCAGCCCCCTGGTCCGGCTAGCGGGGAGATACACAGATACGCAGTATTTT.

V usage is TRBV5-1 and J usage is TRBJ2-7; 8 bases are shared with TRBD2. The V gene's germline CDR1 is SGHRS and CDR2 YFSETQ. CDR3 length equals 15 residues. V was clipped by 2 bases and J by 7 bases; unmatched bases: 11. The CDR3: CASSLAASGSGEQYF. The CDR3 nucleotides are TGCGCCAGCAGCTTAGCGGCTAGCGGGTCGGGTGAGCAGTACTTC.

The chain joins TRBV11-2 to TRBJ1-4; D remains unclear. The CDR3 consists of 15 residues. The V end lost 6 bases, the J end lost 3 bases, and 14 bases lay between the germline ends. Germline CDR1 SGHAT, CDR2 FQNNGV. CDR3 sequence: CASSSGVSANEKLFF. CDR3 sequence (DNA): TGTGCCAGCAGTTCCGGGGTATCGGCTAATGAAAAACTGTTTTTT.

This rearrangement joins TRBV14 to TRBJ2-1; maybe TRBD2 (6 bases). This CDR3 is 16 amino acids long. CDR1 and CDR2 (germline): SGHDN, FVKESK. Trimming removed 2 bases at V and 0 bases at J, with 11 bases between. CDR3 loop: CASSQFPGSSYNEQFF. The CDR3 DNA follows: TGTGCCAGCAGCCAATTTCCCGGGAGCTCCTACAATGAGCAGTTCTTC.

A few counts support this clone. This CDR3 reads CASTSGGEYEQYF. The CDR3 nucleotides are TGTGCCAGCACCTCGGGGGGGGAATACGAGCAGTACTTC. The chain has TRBV6-5 and TRBJ2-7; 8 nucleotides line up with TRBD2. Unmatched junction bases numbered 6, after V lost 7 bases and J lost 4 bases. CDR1 is MNHEY, CDR2 SVGAGI, per germline. This CDR3 is 13 amino acids long.